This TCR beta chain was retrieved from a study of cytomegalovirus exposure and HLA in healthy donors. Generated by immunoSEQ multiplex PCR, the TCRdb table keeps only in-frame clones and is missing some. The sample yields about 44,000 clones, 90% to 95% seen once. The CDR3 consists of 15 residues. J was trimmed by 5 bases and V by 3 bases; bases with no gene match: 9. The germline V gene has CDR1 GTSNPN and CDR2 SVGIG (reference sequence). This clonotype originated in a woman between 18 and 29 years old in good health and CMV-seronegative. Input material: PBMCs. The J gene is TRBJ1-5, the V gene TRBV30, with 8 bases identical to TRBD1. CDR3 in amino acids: CAWSRGTGGDQPQHF. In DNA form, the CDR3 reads TGTGCCTGGAGCCGCGGGACAGGTGGGGATCAGCCCCAGCATTTT.